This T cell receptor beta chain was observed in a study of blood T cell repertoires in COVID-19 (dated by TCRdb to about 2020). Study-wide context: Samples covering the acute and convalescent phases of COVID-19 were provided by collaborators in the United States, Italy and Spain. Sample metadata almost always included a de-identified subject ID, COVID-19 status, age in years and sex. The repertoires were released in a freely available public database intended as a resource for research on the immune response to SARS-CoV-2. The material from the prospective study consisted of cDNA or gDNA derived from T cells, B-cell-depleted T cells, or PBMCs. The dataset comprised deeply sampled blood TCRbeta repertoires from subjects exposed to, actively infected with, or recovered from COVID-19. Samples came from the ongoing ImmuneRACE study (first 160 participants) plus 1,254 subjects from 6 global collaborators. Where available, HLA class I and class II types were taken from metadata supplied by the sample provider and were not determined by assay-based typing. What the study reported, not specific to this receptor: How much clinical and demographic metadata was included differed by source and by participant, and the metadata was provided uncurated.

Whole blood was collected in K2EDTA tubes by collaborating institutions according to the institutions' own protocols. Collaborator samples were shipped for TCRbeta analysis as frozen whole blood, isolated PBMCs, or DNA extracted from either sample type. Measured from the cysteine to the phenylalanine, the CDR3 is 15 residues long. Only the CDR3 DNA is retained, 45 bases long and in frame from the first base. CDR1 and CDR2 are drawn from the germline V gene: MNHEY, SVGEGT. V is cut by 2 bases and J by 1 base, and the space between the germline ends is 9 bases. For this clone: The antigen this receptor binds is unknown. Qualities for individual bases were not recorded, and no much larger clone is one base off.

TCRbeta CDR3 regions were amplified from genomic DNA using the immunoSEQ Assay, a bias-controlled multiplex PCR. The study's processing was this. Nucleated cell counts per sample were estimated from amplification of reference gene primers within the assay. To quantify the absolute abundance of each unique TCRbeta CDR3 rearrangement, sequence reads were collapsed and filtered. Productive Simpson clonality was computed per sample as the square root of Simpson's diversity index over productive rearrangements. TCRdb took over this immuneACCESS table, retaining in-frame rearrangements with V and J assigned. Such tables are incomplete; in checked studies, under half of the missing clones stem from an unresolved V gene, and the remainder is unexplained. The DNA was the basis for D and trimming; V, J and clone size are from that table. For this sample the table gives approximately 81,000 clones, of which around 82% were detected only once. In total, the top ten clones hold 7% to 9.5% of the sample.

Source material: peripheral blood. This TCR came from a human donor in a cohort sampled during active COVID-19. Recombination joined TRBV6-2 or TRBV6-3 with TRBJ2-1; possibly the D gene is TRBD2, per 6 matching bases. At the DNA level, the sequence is TGTGCCAGCAGTTACGCGGGGCCGTCCTACAATGAGCAGTTCTTC. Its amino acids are CASSYAGPSYNEQFF.